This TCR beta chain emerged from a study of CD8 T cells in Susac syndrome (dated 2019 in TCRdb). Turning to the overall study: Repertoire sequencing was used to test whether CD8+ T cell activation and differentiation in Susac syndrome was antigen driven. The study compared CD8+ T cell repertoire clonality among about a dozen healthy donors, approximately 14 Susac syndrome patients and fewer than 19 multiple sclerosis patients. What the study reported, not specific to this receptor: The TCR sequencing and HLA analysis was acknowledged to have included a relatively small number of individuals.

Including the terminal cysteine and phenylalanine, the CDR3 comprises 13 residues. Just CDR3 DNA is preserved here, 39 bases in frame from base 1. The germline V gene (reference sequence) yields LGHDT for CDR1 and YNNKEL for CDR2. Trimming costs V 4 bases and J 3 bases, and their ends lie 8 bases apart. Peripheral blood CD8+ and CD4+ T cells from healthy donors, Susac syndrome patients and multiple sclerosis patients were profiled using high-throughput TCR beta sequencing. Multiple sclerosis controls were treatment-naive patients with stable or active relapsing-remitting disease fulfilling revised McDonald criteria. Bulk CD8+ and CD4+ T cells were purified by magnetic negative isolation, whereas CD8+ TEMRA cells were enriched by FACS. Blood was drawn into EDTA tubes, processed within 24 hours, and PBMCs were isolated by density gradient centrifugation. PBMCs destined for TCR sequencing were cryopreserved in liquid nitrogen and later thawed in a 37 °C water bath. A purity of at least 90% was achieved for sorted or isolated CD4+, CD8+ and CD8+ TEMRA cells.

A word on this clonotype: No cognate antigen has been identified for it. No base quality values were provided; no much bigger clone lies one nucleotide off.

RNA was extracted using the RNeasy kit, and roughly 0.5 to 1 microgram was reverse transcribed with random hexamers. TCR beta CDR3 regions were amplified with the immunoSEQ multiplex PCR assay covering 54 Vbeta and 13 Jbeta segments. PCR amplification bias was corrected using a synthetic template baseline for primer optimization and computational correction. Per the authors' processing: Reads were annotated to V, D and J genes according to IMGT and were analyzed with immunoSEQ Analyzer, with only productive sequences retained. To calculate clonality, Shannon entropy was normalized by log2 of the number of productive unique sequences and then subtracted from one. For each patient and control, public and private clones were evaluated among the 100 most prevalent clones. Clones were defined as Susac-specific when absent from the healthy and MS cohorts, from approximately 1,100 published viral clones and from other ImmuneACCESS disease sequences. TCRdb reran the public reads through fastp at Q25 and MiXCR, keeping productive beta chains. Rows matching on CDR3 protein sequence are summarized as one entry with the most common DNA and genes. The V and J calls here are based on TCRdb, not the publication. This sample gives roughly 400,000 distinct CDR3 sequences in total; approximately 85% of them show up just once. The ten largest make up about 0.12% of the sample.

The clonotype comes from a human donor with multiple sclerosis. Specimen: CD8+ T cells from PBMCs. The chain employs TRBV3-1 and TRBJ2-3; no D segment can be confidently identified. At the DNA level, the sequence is TGTGCCAGCAGCCCGGAGTGGACAGATACGCAGTATTTT. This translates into CASSPEWTDTQYF.